Presented here are 16 T cell receptor beta chains from one specimen sequenced in a study of TIL therapy for anti-PD-1-resistant metastatic lung cancer. Sequencing used immunoSEQ v3. Generated by immunoSEQ multiplex PCR, the TCRdb table keeps only in-frame clones and is missing some. The sample holds more than 90,000 clones, about 71% seen once. Indicated time point: pre-treatment sample, taken before nivolumab and TIL therapy. Most excised metastases sampled were pleural nodules or supraclavicular lymph nodes. The sample was tumor tissue, taken at baseline. Every receptor here comes from a person aged 25 to 85 with non-small cell lung cancer.

The CDR3 protein is CASSAGGKNTEAFF. The CDR3 nucleotides read TGTGCCAGCAGCGCAGGGGGAAAAAACACTGAAGCTTTCTTT. The chain links TRBV7-3 to TRBJ1-1; TRBD1 matches at 7 bases. Germline V lookup: CDR1 SGHTA, CDR2 FQGTGA. The V gene end was trimmed by 5 bases and the J gene end by 2 bases; junction bases not matched to a gene: 5. CDR3 length: 14 amino acids.

The V and J genes are TRBV6-5 and TRBJ2-7; weak D call: TRBD2 (5 bases). The germline V gene encodes CDR1 MNHEY and CDR2 SVGAGI. Trimming left V 10 bases short and J 1 base short, with 17 bases between. The CDR3 has 14 residues. For the CDR3, the DNA is TGTGCCACCAGGTCCCGGGAAGGATCCTACGAGCAGTACTTC. It yields the protein CATRSREGSYEQYF.

The rearrangement joins TRBV15 to TRBJ1-2, with D uncertain. Germline V gene sequence: CDR1 LNHNV, CDR2 YYDKDF (reference sequence). Trimming pared 1 base from V and 7 bases from J, leaving 7 bases between. The CDR3 totals 12 residues. CDR3 amino acids: CATSRVGLGYTF. CDR3 in DNA: TGTGCCACCAGCAGAGTTGGCCTTGGCTACACCTTC.

This clone was seen many times. The identical CDR3 is also encoded by other nucleotide sequences in the sample. V gene TRBV19 combines with J gene TRBJ2-7; 7 positions match TRBD1. Germline V CDR1 and CDR2: LNHDA, SQIVND (reference sequence). This CDR3 has 14 amino acids. With V trimmed by 3 bases and J by 3 bases, 5 bases remained unmatched. CDR3 protein: CASSMGTANYEQYF. The CDR3 DNA reads TGTGCCAGTAGTATGGGGACAGCAAACTACGAGCAGTACTTC.

This chain joins TRBV19 and TRBJ2-3; TRBD1 matches at 7 bases. CDR3 length: 15 residues. CDR1 is LNHDA, CDR2 SQIVND, per germline (reference sequence). Germline trimming cut 6 bases from V and 3 bases from J; bases unmatched to any gene: 9. This CDR3 reads CASRAIGGGTDTQYF. The CDR3 coding sequence is TGTGCCAGTAGGGCAATAGGGGGCGGAACAGATACGCAGTATTTT.

The rearrangement links TRBV7-8 to TRBJ2-2, with 12 bases aligning to TRBD2. The CDR3 sequence is 15 residues long. V lost 3 bases to trimming and J lost 6 bases; unmatched junction nucleotides: 2. Germline values: CDR1 SGHVS, CDR2 FQNEAQ. The DNA for the CDR3 is TGTGCCAGCAGCTTCGGACTAGCGGGATCCGGGGAGCTGTTTTTT. As protein: CASSFGLAGSGELFF. Based on the CDR3 plus reference TRBV7-8 and TRBJ2-2, the full variable domain is GAGVSQSPRYKVAKRGQDVALRCDPISGHVSLFWYQQALGQGPEFLTYFQNEAQLDKSGLPSDRFFAERPEGSVSTLKIQRTQQEDSAVYLCASSFGLAGSGELFFGEGSRLTVL.

The chain is built from TRBV27 and TRBJ2-1; D ambiguous. The length of the CDR3 is 12 residues. Trimming left V 6 bases short and J 9 bases short, with 12 bases between. CDR1 and CDR2 from the germline V gene are MNHEY and SMNVEV (reference sequence). DNA of the CDR3: TGTGCCAGCAGCAATTCGGGCTTTGAGCAGTTCTTC. Encoded protein: CASSNSGFEQFF.

V and J are TRBV7-9 and TRBJ2-5; TRBD2 might be the D (5 bases). CDR1 and CDR2 (germline): SEHNR, FQNEAQ (reference sequence). The germline V and J ends were trimmed by 5 bases and 5 bases, with 21 bases remaining between them. This CDR3 is 16 amino acids long. The CDR3: CASSLEAGRIRETQYF. In DNA form, the CDR3 reads TGTGCCAGCAGCCTAGAGGCGGGTCGGATACGGGAGACCCAGTACTTC.

The V call is TRBV30, the J call TRBJ1-5; possible D gene TRBD1, 5 bases. The CDR3 is 15 residues long. Germline CDR1 is GTSNPN and CDR2 is SVGIG (reference sequence). Deletions cut 2 bases from V and 6 bases from J, with 17 bases between. CDR3 protein: CAWSIIGGVVQPQHF. As DNA, the CDR3 is TGTGCCTGGAGTATCATCGGAGGGGTGGTTCAGCCCCAGCATTTT. Using reference TRBV30 and TRBJ1-5 for the parts outside the CDR3, the full variable domain is SQTIHQWPATLVQPVGSPLSLECTVEGTSNPNLYWYRQAAGRGLQLLFYSVGIGQISSEVPQNLSASRPQDRQFILSSKKLLLSDSGFYLCAWSIIGGVVQPQHFGDGTRLSIL.

The gene calls are TRBV24-1 and TRBJ1-2; D is uncertain. Germline-derived CDR1 and CDR2 are KGHDR and SFDVKD. The V end lost 7 bases, the J end lost 7 bases, and 9 bases lay between the germline ends. This CDR3 region has 11 residues. This CDR3 reads CATRGWTGYTF. The DNA of the CDR3 is TGTGCCACCAGGGGCTGGACTGGCTACACCTTC.

DNA of the CDR3: TGTGCCAGCAGCCAACAGGGTTCCGAAGAGACCCAGTACTTC. The encoded protein is CASSQQGSEETQYF. The rearrangement links TRBV7-9 to TRBJ2-5; the D gene is possibly TRBD1 (6 bases). This CDR3 is built from 14 residues. In germline, CDR1 is SEHNR, CDR2 FQNEAQ (reference sequence). V gave up 5 bases and J gave up 3 bases, with 13 bases separating them.

This clone was observed once. The rearrangement uses TRBV30 and TRBJ1-2; 8 bases map to TRBD1. Losses at the gene ends were 5 bases for V and 7 bases for J; bases not matched to a gene: 9. Germline V gene sequence: CDR1 GTSNPN, CDR2 SVGIG (reference sequence). This CDR3 contains 13 residues. The CDR3 bases are TGTGCCTGGGACACCAGGGGGCTGGGTGGCTACACCTTC. Protein: CAWDTRGLGGYTF.

CDR3: CASSQRDSWGYGYTF. CDR3 in DNA: TGTGCCAGCAGCCAGAGGGACTCCTGGGGCTATGGCTACACCTTC. The chain carries TRBV3-1 (or the pseudogene TRBV3-2) and TRBJ1-2; tentatively, D is TRBD1 (5 bases). V was pared by 3 bases and J by 4 bases, with 15 bases between. The CDR3 has 15 amino acids. Looked up from germline, CDR1 is LGHDT and CDR2 is YNNKEL (reference sequence).

This chain joins TRBV5-1 and TRBJ1-6; D is unclear. V lost 0 bases and J lost 5, with 12 bases in between. Per germline, CDR1 SGHRS and CDR2 YFSETQ. This CDR3 contains 16 residues. The CDR3 DNA sequence: TGCGCCAGCAGCTTGGGTTCCGGCGGAAATAATTCACCCCTCCACTTT. This encodes CASSLGSGGNNSPLHF. Based on the CDR3 plus reference TRBV5-1 and TRBJ1-6, the full variable domain is KAGVTQTPRYLIKTRGQQVTLSCSPISGHRSVSWYQQTPGQGLQFLFEYFSETQRNKGNFPGRFSGRQFSNSRSEMNVSTLELGDSALYLCASSLGSGGNNSPLHFGNGTRLTVT.

The CDR3, as DNA: TGTGCCAGCAGTCCCGGGACTAGAATTGGCGGGGAGCTGTTTTTT. It codes for CASSPGTRIGGELFF. J is TRBJ2-2 and V is TRBV7-9; 8 bases are a match to TRBD2. The CDR3 consists of 15 residues. V dropped 6 bases and J dropped 7; count of bases not matched to a gene: 10. The germline V gene has CDR1 SEHNR and CDR2 FQNEAQ (reference sequence).

This clone showed up many times. The chain recombines TRBV7-2 with TRBJ1-1; D is unresolved. V was shortened by 1 base and J by 4 bases, with 4 bases between the two germline ends. This CDR3 region has 12 residues. From germline, CDR1 is SGHTA and CDR2 FQGNSA. The CDR3 region has the DNA TGTGCCAGCAGCTTAGGATTCACTGAAGCTTTCTTT. Amino acids: CASSLGFTEAFF. Filled out from reference TRBV7-2 and TRBJ1-1, the complete variable domain reads GAGVSQSPSNKVTEKGKDVELRCDPISGHTALYWYRQSLGQGLEFLIYFQGNSAPDKSGLPSDRFSAERTGGSVSTLTIQRTQQEDSAVYLCASSLGFTEAFFGQGTRLTVV.